The T cell receptor beta chain under discussion was sequenced for a study of PD-L1 blockade in urothelial cancer. The V segment lost 7 bases and the J segment 6 bases; nucleotides outside the gene matches: 11. The CDR3 has 14 residues. Germline V gene lookup returns CDR1 MNHNS and CDR2 SASEGT. Time point defined: pretreatment peripheral blood. Sequencing was performed with immunoSEQ multiplex PCR; in TCRdb, only in-frame clones are kept and a portion is missing. This sample has 45,000 to 60,000 clones, with approximately 85% found just once. V is TRBV6-1 and J is TRBJ1-2; 7 bases map to TRBD1. This sequence was found in a man aged 45-65 years with urothelial cancer. Here the sequenced sample was PBMCs, taken around atezolizumab (anti-PD-L1) treatment. The CDR3 DNA reads as TGTGCCAGCAAACCCAGACAGGGCACACATGGCTACACCTTC. Residues: CASKPRQGTHGYTF.